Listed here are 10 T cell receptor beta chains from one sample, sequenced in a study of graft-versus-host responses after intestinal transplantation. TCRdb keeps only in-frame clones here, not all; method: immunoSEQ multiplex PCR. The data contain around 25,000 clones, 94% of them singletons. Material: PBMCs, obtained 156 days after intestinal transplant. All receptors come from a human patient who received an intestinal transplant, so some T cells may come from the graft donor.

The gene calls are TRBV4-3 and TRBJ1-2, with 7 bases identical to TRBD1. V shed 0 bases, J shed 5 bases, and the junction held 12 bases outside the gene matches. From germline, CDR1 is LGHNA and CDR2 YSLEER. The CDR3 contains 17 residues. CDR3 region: CASSQDRWYRGRYGYTF. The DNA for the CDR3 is TGCGCCAGCAGCCAAGATAGATGGTACAGGGGAAGGTATGGCTACACCTTC.

The CDR3 sequence: CASSYSSDTEAFF. The CDR3 nucleotides read TGTGCCAGCAGTTACTCGAGCGATACTGAAGCTTTCTTT. V and J are TRBV6-5 and TRBJ1-1; unclear D gene. Germline V gene data show CDR1 as MNHEY and CDR2 as SVGAGI. Between the trimmed V and J ends, which lost 0 bases and 5 bases, there was a span of 7 bases. The length of the CDR3 is 13 residues.

The CDR3 region has the DNA TGCGCCAGCAGCTTGGGATGGGGATGGGCCGGGGAGCTGTTTTTT. This codes for CASSLGWGWAGELFF. The chain carries TRBV5-1 and TRBJ2-2; the D is unclear. The ends were cut back, 0 bases at V and 6 bases at J, with 12 bases in the middle. This CDR3 spans 15 amino acids. From germline, CDR1 is SGHRS and CDR2 YFSETQ.

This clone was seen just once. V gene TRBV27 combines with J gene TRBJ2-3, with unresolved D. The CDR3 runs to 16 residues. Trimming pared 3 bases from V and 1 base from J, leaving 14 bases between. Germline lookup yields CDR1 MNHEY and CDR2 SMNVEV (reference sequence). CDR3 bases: TGTGCCAGCAGTTTTTTACAGTCATACGGCACAGATACGCAGTATTTT. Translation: CASSFLQSYGTDTQYF.

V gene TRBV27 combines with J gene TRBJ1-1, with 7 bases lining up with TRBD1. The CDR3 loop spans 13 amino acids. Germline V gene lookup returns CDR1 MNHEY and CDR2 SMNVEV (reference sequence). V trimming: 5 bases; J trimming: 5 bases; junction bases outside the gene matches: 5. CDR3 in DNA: TGTGCCAGCAGTCTTCAGGGGGGGACTGAAGCTTTCTTT. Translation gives CASSLQGGTEAFF.

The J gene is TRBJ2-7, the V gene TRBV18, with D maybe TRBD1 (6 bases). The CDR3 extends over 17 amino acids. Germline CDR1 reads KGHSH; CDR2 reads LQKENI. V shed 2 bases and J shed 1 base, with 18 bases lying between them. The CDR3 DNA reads TGTGCCAGCTCACCAAACCGATTAGGGGGAGAATCCTACGAGCAGTACTTC. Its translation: CASSPNRLGGESYEQYF. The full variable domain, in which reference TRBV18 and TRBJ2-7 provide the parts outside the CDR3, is NAGVMQNPRHLVRRRGQEARLRCSPMKGHSHVYWYRQLPEEGLKFMVYLQKENIIDESGMPKERFSAEFPKEGPSILRIQQVVRGDSAAYFCASSPNRLGGESYEQYFGPGTRLTVT.

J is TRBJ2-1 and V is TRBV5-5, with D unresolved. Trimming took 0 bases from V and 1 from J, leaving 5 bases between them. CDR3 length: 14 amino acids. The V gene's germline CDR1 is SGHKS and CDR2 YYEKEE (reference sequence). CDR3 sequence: CASSLVRSYNEQFF. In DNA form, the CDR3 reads TGTGCCAGCAGCTTGGTTCGGTCCTACAATGAGCAGTTCTTC.

CDR3: CASSAGQLYEQYF. The CDR3 DNA sequence: TGTGCCAGTAGTGCGGGACAGCTCTACGAGCAGTACTTC. The chain is built from TRBV19 and TRBJ2-7; D perhaps matches TRBD1 (7 bases). Germline V gene lookup returns CDR1 LNHDA and CDR2 SQIVND (reference sequence). Between the trimmed V and J ends, which lost 5 bases and 3 bases, there was a span of 11 bases. This CDR3 region has 13 residues.

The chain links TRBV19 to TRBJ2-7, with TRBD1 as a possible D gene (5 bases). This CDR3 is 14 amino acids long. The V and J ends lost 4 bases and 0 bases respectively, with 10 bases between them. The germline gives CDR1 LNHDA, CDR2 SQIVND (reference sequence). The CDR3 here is CASSTTVNSYEQYF. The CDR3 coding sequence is TGTGCCAGTAGTACGACAGTTAACTCCTACGAGCAGTACTTC.

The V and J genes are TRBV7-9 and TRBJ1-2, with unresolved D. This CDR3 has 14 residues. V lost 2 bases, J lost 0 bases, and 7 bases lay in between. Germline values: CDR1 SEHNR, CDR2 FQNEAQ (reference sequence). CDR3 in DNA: TGTGCCAGCAGCTTATATACAACTAACTATGGCTACACCTTC. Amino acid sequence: CASSLYTTNYGYTF.